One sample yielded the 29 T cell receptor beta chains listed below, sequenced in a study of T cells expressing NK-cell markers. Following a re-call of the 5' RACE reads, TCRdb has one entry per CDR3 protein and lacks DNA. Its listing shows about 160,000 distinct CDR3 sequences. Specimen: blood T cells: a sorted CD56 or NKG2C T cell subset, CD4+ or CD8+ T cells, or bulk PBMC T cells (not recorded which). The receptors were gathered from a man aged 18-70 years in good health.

The chain's CDR3 is CATSREAEIHWGTDTQYF. V usage is TRBV15 and J usage is TRBJ2-3. The CDR3 length is 18 residues. CDR1 is LNHNV and CDR2 is YYDKDF in the germline V gene (reference sequence).

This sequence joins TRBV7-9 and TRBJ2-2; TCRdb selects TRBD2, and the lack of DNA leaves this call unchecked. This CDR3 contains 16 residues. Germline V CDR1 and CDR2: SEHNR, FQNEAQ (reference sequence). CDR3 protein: CTGGATALGITGELFF.

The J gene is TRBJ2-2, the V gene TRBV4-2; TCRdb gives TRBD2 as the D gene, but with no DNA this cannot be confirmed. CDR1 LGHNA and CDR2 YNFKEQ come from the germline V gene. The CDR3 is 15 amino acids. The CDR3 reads CASSQGTGNTGELFF.

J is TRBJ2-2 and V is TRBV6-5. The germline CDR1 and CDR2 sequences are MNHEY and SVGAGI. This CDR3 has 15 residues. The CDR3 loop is CASSYSQSSAGELFF.

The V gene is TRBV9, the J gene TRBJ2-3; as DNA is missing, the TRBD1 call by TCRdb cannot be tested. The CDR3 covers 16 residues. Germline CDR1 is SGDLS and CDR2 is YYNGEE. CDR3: CASSVEGGTPPDTQYF. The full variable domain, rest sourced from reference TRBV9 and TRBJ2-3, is DSGVTQTPKHLITATGQRVTLRCSPRSGDLSVYWYQQSLDQGLQFLIQYYNGEERAKGNILERFSAQQFPDLHSELNLSSLELGDSALYFCASSVEGGTPPDTQYFGPGTRLTVL.

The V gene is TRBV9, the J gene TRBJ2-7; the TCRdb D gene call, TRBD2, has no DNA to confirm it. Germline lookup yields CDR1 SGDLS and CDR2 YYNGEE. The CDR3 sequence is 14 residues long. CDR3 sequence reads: CASSVGTSGYEQYF.

The chain's CDR3 is CASSRKGQGGTDTQYF. V is TRBV3-1 and J is TRBJ2-3; TCRdb designates TRBD1, a call that cannot be tested without DNA. There are 16 residues in the CDR3. Germline CDR1 and CDR2: LGHDT and YNNKEL (reference sequence).

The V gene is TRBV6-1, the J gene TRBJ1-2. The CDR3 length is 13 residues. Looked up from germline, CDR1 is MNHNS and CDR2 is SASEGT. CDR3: CASSDTINYGYTF.

This CDR3 reads CASSEIGGRAEAFF. The chain recombines TRBV6-1 with TRBJ1-1. Germline V gene sequence: CDR1 MNHNS, CDR2 SASEGT. CDR3 length equals 14 residues.

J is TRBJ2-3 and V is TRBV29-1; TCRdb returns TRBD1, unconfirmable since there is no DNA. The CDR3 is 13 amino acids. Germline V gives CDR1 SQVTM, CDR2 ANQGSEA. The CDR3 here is CSAPTGVFDTQYF.

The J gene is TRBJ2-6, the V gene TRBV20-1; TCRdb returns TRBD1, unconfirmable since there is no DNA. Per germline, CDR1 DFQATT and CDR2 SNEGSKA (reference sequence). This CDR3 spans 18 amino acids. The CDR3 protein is CSARDSEGAVSGANVLTF.

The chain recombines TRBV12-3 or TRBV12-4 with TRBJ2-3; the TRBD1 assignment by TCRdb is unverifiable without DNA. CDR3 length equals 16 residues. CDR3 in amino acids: CASRLVGRQNGDTQYF.

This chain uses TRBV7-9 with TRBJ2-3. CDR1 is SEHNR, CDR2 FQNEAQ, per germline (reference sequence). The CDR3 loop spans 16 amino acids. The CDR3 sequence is CASSLIAAREADTQYF.

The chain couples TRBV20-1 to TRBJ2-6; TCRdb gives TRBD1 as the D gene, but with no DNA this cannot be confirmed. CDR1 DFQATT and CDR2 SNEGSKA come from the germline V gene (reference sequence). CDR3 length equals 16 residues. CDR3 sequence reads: CSARDRGRPGANVLTF.

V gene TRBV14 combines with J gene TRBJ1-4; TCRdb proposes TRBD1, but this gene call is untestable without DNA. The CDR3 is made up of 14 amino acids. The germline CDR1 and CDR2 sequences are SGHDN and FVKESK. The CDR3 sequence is CASSQRTGAEKLFF. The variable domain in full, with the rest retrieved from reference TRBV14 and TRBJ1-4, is EAGVTQFPSHSVIEKGQTVTLRCDPISGHDNLYWYRRVMGKEIKFLLHFVKESKQDESGMPNNRFLAERTGGTYSTLKVQPAELEDSGVYFCASSQRTGAEKLFFGSGTQLSVL.

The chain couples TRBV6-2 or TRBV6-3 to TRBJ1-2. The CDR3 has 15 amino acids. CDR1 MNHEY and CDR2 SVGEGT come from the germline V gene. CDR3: CASSYAVLSNYGYTF.

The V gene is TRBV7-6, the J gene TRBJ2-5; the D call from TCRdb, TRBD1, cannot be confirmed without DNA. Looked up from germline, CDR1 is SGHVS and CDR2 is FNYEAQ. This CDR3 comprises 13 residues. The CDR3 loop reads CASSSRGRETQYF.

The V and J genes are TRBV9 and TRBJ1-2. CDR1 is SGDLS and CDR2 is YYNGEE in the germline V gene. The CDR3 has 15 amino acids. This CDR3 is CASTKGGAGDYGYTF. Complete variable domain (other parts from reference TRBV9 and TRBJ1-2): DSGVTQTPKHLITATGQRVTLRCSPRSGDLSVYWYQQSLDQGLQFLIQYYNGEERAKGNILERFSAQQFPDLHSELNLSSLELGDSALYFCASTKGGAGDYGYTFGSGTRLTVV.

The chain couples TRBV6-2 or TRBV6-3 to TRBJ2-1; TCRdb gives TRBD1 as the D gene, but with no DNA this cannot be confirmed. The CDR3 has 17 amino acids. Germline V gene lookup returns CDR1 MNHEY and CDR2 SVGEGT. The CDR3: CATTGRDRQTSYNEQFF.

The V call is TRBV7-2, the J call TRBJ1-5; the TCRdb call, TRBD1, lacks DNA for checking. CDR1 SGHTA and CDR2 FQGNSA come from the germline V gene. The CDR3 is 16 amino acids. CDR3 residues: CASSLGYRDSNQPQHF.

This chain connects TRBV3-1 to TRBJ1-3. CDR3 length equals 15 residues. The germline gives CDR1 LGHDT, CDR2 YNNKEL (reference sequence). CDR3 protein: CASSQSLFGGDTIYF.

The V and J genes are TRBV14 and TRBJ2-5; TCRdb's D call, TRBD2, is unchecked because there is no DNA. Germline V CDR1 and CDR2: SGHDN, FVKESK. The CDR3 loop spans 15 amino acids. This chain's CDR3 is CASSHSSGGQETQYF.

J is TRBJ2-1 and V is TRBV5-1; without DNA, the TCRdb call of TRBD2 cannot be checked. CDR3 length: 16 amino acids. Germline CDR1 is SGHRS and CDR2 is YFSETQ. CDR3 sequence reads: CASSGGLAGDYNEQFF. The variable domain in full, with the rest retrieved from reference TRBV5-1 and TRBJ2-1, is KAGVTQTPRYLIKTRGQQVTLSCSPISGHRSVSWYQQTPGQGLQFLFEYFSETQRNKGNFPGRFSGRQFSNSRSEMNVSTLELGDSALYLCASSGGLAGDYNEQFFGPGTRLTVL.

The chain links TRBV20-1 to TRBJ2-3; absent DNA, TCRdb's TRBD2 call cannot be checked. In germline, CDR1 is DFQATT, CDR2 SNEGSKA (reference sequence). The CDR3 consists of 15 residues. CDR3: CSAREASGAEGTQYF.

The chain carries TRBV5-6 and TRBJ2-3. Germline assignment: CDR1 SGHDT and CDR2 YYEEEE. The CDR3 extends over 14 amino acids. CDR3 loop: CASSLLRSTDTQYF.

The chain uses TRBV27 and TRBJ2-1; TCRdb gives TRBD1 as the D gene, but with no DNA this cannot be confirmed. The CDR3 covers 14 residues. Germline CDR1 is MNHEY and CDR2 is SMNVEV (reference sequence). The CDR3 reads CASSLGRYNNEQFF.

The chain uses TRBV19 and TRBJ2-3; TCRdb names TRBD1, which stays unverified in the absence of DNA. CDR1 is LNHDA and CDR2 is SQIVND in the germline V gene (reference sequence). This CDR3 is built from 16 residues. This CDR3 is CASSLWTGPPTDTQYF. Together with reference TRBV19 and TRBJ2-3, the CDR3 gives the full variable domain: DGGITQSPKYLFRKEGQNVTLSCEQNLNHDAMYWYRQDPGQGLRLIYYSQIVNDFQKGDIAEGYSVSREKKESFPLTVTSAQKNPTAFYLCASSLWTGPPTDTQYFGPGTRLTVL.

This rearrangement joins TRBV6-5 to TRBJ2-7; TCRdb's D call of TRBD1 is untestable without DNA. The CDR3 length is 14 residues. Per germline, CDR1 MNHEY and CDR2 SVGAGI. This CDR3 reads CASSRGTVTYEQYF.

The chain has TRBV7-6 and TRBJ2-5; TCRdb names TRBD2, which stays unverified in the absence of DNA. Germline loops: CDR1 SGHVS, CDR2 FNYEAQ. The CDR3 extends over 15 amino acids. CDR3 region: CASSPKTVLQETQYF.